The rows below give T cell receptor beta chains drawn from one sample of a study of circulating and synovial CD4+ cells in juvenile arthritis. Profiled with immunoSEQ multiplex PCR; TCRdb holds only in-frame clones, not every one. Among 25,000 to 35,000 clones, approximately 92% were seen once, and the ten largest hold 2.9%. Input material: CD4+ T cells from blood. These receptors originate from a human donor with juvenile idiopathic arthritis. CDR3s include the opening cysteine and the closing phenylalanine or tryptophan. D genes are given only for firm matches. A row's size may be missing; if present it is once, few, many or a size class.

length	V	J	size	D	CDR3	DNA
15	TRBV28	TRBJ2-1	-	-	CASSPTSGFTPEQFF	TGTGCCAGCAGCCCCACTTCGGGGTTCACTCCTGAGCAGTTCTTC
18	TRBV9	TRBJ2-1	-	TRBD2	CASSVEKTSLGSYNEQFF	TGTGCCAGCAGCGTAGAAAAGACTAGCTTGGGGTCATACAATGAGCAGTTCTTC
16	TRBV6-1	TRBJ1-2	-	TRBD1	CASSEVSGQGKDGYTF	TGTGCCAGCAGTGAGGTTTCTGGACAGGGAAAGGATGGCTACACCTTC
15	TRBV5-1	TRBJ2-4	-	-	CASSLWAGNQNIQYF	TGCGCCAGCAGCTTGTGGGCAGGGAACCAAAACATTCAGTACTTC
13	TRBV5-1	TRBJ2-5	once	-	CASSLGGEETQYF	TGCGCCAGCAGCTTGGGGGGGGAAGAGACCCAGTACTTC
20	TRBV19	TRBJ2-1	-	TRBD2	CASSKTTKRPSGISYNEQFF	TGTGCCAGTAGTAAAACGACTAAGAGGCCTAGCGGGATATCCTACAATGAGCAGTTCTTC
16	TRBV19	TRBJ1-5	-	-	CASRTSGQYSNQPQHF	TGTGCCAGTAGGACCTCCGGACAGTATAGCAATCAGCCCCAGCATTTT
13	TRBV6-4	TRBJ2-1	-	TRBD1	CASRGQGSNEQFF	TGTGCCAGCAGGGGACAGGGGAGTAATGAGCAGTTCTTC
15	TRBV14	TRBJ2-7	-	TRBD2	CASSRSSGSIYEQYF	TGTGCCAGCAGCCGGTCTAGCGGGTCAATCTACGAGCAGTACTTC
15	TRBV19	TRBJ2-5	-	TRBD2	CASSSSAGGWETQYF	TGTGCCAGTAGTTCCTCGGCGGGAGGATGGGAGACCCAGTACTTC
13	TRBV5-1	TRBJ1-5	-	-	CASSWGVNQPQHF	TGCGCCAGCAGCTGGGGGGTAAATCAGCCCCAGCATTTT